The present T cell receptor beta chain was sequenced within a study of blood T cell repertoires in COVID-19. Germline V gene data show CDR1 as MDHEN and CDR2 as SYDVKM. Trimming took 4 bases from V and 4 from J; bases not matched to a gene: 5. The CDR3 runs 14 residues. Produced via immunoSEQ multiplex PCR; TCRdb's table is partial and in-frame only. This table has roughly 200,000 clones, 65% to 90% appearing once. This clonotype was sampled from an older man with acute or convalescent COVID-19. Specimen: peripheral blood. J is TRBJ1-2 and V is TRBV28; 8 nucleotides agree with TRBD1. CDR3 DNA: TGTGCCAGCAGTTCCTTAGGGACAGGCTATGGCTACACCTTC. It specifies CASSSLGTGYGYTF.